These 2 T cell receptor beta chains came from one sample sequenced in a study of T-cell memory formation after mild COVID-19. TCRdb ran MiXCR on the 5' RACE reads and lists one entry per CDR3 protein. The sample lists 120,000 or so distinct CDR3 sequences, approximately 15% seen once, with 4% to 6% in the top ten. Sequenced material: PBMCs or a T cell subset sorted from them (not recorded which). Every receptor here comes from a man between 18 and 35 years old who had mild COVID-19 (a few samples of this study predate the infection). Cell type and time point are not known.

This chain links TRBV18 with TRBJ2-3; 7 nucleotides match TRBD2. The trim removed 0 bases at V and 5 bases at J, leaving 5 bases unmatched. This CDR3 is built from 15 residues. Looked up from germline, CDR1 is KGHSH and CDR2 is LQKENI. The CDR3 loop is CASSPPSERGDTQYF. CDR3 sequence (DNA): TGTGCCAGCTCACCACCGTCAGAGCGGGGAGATACGCAGTATTTT.

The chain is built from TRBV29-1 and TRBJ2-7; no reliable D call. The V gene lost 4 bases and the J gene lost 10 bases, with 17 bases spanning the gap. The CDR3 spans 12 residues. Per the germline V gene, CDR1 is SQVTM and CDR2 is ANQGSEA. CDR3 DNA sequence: TGCAGCGTTGTCTTCGCCGAGTCCTCCCAGTACTTC. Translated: CSVVFAESSQYF.